The 2 T cell receptor beta chains below come from one sample, sequenced in a study of shared clonotypes between healthy human individuals. The method was immunoSEQ multiplex PCR; TCRdb's version includes in-frame clones alone and lacks a portion of them. This repertoire shows 490,000 or so clones, roughly 78% found once; its top ten account for 10% to 15%. The sequenced sample was PBMCs. The receptors originated from a woman between 40 and 55 years old in good health. Some clones in this sample may be carry-over from other donors' samples.

The J gene is TRBJ2-7, the V gene TRBV11-2; 7 bases map to TRBD1. CDR3 length: 16 residues. From germline, CDR1 is SGHAT and CDR2 FQNNGV. V gave up 6 bases and J gave up 0 bases; unmatched junction bases: 11. The CDR3 protein is CASRGRDRVTSYEQYF. The CDR3 DNA is TGTGCCAGCAGGGGACGGGACAGAGTCACCTCCTACGAGCAGTACTTC.

The J gene is TRBJ2-1, the V gene TRBV7-9, with D maybe TRBD2 (5 bases). With 8 bases removed from V and 0 bases from J, the gap between germline ends came to 14 bases. This CDR3 comprises 15 residues. Germline values: CDR1 SEHNR, CDR2 FQNEAQ (reference sequence). DNA for the CDR3: TGTGCCAGCTCGGCGCGGGCCAGCTCCTACAATGAGCAGTTCTTC. As protein: CASSARASSYNEQFF.